This T cell receptor (beta chain) was sequenced for a study of CD8 T cells in Susac syndrome. The V and J ends lost 8 bases and 3 bases respectively, with 11 bases between them. The CDR3 has 12 amino acids. RNA, at about 0.45 to 1 ug, was reverse transcribed with random hexamers. TCRdb recomputed calls from the immunoSEQ multiplex PCR reads with MiXCR, one row per CDR3 protein. Of 210,000 or so distinct CDR3 sequences in the sample, about 94% are singletons; the top ten hold about 0.15%. Sequencing was performed on CD4+ T cells from PBMCs. The chain employs TRBV12-3 or TRBV12-4 and TRBJ2-7; a weak D match, TRBD1 (5 bases). The receptor comes from a human donor with Susac syndrome. The CDR3 reads CASWGGIYEQYF. The CDR3 bases are TGTGCCAGCTGGGGCGGAATCTACGAGCAGTACTTC.